These 21 T cell receptor beta chains originate from one sample sequenced in a study of Graves' ophthalmopathy and Graves' hyperthyroidism. Amplification targeted the TCR beta CDR3 regions, with RNA transcripts as the source material. HTBI primers primed a first-round RT-PCR, and a second-round multiplex PCR followed. TCRdb re-derived calls from the multiplex PCR reads in MiXCR, one entry per CDR3 protein. The table shows about 500,000 distinct CDR3 sequences, with less than 45% occurring only once. Sequenced sample: peripheral blood or thyroid tissue (not recorded which). These receptors originate from an adult man with Graves' hyperthyroidism.

Comment on this clonotype: This could be a read error, since a much larger clone is one nucleotide away. V gene TRBV5-4 combines with J gene TRBJ2-7; 7 bases line up with TRBD1. There are 14 residues in the CDR3. In germline, CDR1 is SGHNT, CDR2 YYREEE (reference sequence). Unmatched junction bases numbered 6, after V lost 3 bases and J lost 3 bases. CDR3 in DNA: TGTGCCAGCAGCTGGGACAGAGCCTACTACGAGCAGTACTTC. Residues: CASSWDRAYYEQYF.

This clonotype was observed a handful of times. The chain employs TRBV6-6 and TRBJ1-2; D call uncertain. Germline lookup yields CDR1 MNHNY and CDR2 SVGAGI (reference sequence). V dropped 0 bases and J dropped 4 bases, with 12 bases sitting between them. The CDR3 has 15 residues. The CDR3 sequence: CASSYSFNGLYGYTF. CDR3 sequence (DNA): TGTGCCAGCAGTTACTCGTTTAACGGACTCTATGGCTACACCTTC.

In the case of this clonotype: This may be a read error, as it is one base from a much larger clone. The chain employs TRBV7-9 and TRBJ1-1; possibly TRBD1 for D (5 bases). CDR3 length: 16 residues. Germline assignment: CDR1 SEHNR and CDR2 FQNEAQ (reference sequence). The CDR3 loop reads CASGLVGAHANTEALF. The CDR3 DNA follows: TGTGCCAGCGGCTTAGTAGGGGCCCATGCGAACACTGAAGCTCTCTTT.

The table lists this clonotype with many counts. The chain carries TRBV29-1 and TRBJ1-1; D uncertain. V dropped 3 bases and J dropped 7 bases, with 12 bases sitting between them. Germline lookup yields CDR1 SQVTM and CDR2 ANQGSEA. CDR3 size: 12 residues. The CDR3 loop is CSVDDGVYEAFF. CDR3 DNA sequence: TGCAGCGTTGACGACGGAGTTTATGAAGCTTTCTTT.

This clonotype was seen a handful of times. This chain connects TRBV3-1 to TRBJ1-2, with TRBD1 as a possible D gene (5 bases). CDR1 and CDR2 from the germline V gene are LGHDT and YNNKEL (reference sequence). The CDR3 is made up of 13 amino acids. Trimming shortened V by 6 bases and J by 9 bases, and 17 bases separated the two germline ends. Here the CDR3 DNA reads TGTGCCAGCAGTCAGGGAGGGAGAAAGCGCTACACCTTC. Its protein product is CASSQGGRKRYTF.

The genes are TRBV20-1 and TRBJ2-7, with D maybe TRBD2 (5 bases). Germline V lookup: CDR1 DFQATT, CDR2 SNEGSKA (reference sequence). V was shortened by 6 bases and J by 4 bases, with 13 bases between the two germline ends. The CDR3 contains 12 residues. The CDR3 nucleotides are TGCAGTGCGACCGGACTTTCATACGAGCAGTACTTC. Its protein is CSATGLSYEQYF.

This clonotype was observed a handful of times. The gene calls are TRBV25-1 and TRBJ2-3; unclear D gene. Germline V gives CDR1 MGHDK, CDR2 SYGVNS. Trimming stripped 3 bases from V and 3 bases from J, with 7 bases between. This CDR3 spans 13 amino acids. In DNA form, the CDR3 reads TGTGCCAGCAGTGATTTTTCTACAGATACGCAGTATTTT. This gives the protein CASSDFSTDTQYF. Full variable domain (outside the CDR3, taken from reference TRBV25-1 and TRBJ2-3): EADIYQTPRYLVIGTGKKITLECSQTMGHDKMYWYQQDPGMELHLIHYSYGVNSTEKGDLSSESTVSRIRTEHFPLTLESARPSHTSQYLCASSDFSTDTQYFGPGTRLTVL.

The chain recombines TRBV2 with TRBJ2-7, with 11 bases that match TRBD2. Germline V gene sequence: CDR1 SNHLY, CDR2 FYNNEI. The CDR3 is 14 amino acids. With V trimmed by 5 bases and J by 10 bases, 10 bases remained unmatched. This CDR3 reads CASSSGTSGSSQYF. In DNA, the CDR3 is TGTGCCAGCAGTTCCGGGACTAGCGGCTCCTCCCAGTACTTC.

In its sample, this clonotype was seen a few times. The rearrangement uses TRBV19 and TRBJ1-2; D might be TRBD1 (5 bases). This CDR3 is 16 amino acids long. The V end was cut by 4 bases, the J end by 4 bases, with 19 bases between. The germline V gene has CDR1 LNHDA and CDR2 SQIVND (reference sequence). The DNA for the CDR3 is TGTGCCAGTAGTACGGGGACCCACGGCCCCCGCTATGGCTACACCTTC. Encoded protein: CASSTGTHGPRYGYTF.

This clonotype was counted at least ten times. The genes are TRBV7-9 and TRBJ1-1; TRBD1 matches 8 bases. CDR3 length: 13 residues. Trimming removed 5 bases from V and 4 bases from J; junction bases left unmatched: 3. Germline loops: CDR1 SEHNR, CDR2 FQNEAQ (reference sequence). CDR3 region: CASSQGARTEAFF. CDR3 coding DNA: TGTGCCAGCAGCCAGGGGGCGCGCACTGAAGCTTTCTTT.

This chain joins TRBV4-2 and TRBJ2-7; a possible D gene is TRBD2 (7 bases). The CDR3 contains 16 residues. Trimming pared 0 bases from V and 4 bases from J, leaving 16 bases between. Per the germline V gene, CDR1 is LGHNA and CDR2 is YNFKEQ. Written as DNA, the CDR3 is TGTGCCAGCAGCCAAGATAGGGGGGAGGGCCTATACGAGCAGTACTTC. This sequence encodes CASSQDRGEGLYEQYF.

In the case of this clonotype: This may be a read error: a much more frequent sequence differs by one nucleotide. The chain uses TRBV7-9 and TRBJ2-3; possible D gene TRBD1, 6 bases. The CDR3 consists of 16 residues. In germline, CDR1 is SEHNR, CDR2 FQNEAQ (reference sequence). In nucleotides, the CDR3 is TGTGCCGGCAGCCCCGGACAGTACGGCGGCACAGATACGCAGTATTTT. Protein: CAGSPGQYGGTDTQYF.

V gene TRBV11-1 combines with J gene TRBJ1-2; 9 bases line up with TRBD1. Germline V lookup: CDR1 SGHAT, CDR2 FQDESV (reference sequence). The CDR3 runs to 12 residues. The V gene end was trimmed by 8 bases and the J gene end by 6 bases; junction bases not matched to a gene: 4. The chain's CDR3 is CASGTGGDGYTF. As DNA, the CDR3 is TGTGCCAGCGGAACAGGGGGCGATGGCTACACCTTC.

This clonotype was found many times. This chain joins TRBV29-1 and TRBJ1-1; D is unclear. V was cut by 8 bases and J by 6 bases, with 13 bases left in between. This CDR3 spans 11 amino acids. CDR1 and CDR2 from the germline V gene are SQVTM and ANQGSEA. As DNA, the CDR3 is TGCAGCTCCGCCGAGAGCCCTGAAGCTTTCTTT. The encoded protein is CSSAESPEAFF.

The gene calls are TRBV19 and TRBJ1-6; 9 bases are a match to TRBD1. The germline V gene has CDR1 LNHDA and CDR2 SQIVND (reference sequence). J was trimmed by 12 bases and V by 4 bases; bases with no gene match: 7. This CDR3 contains 14 residues. CDR3 bases: TGTGCCAGTAGTACAAGGACAGGGGTTCGACCCCTCCACTTT. Translation: CASSTRTGVRPLHF. Together with reference TRBV19 and TRBJ1-6, the CDR3 gives the full variable domain: DGGITQSPKYLFRKEGQNVTLSCEQNLNHDAMYWYRQDPGQGLRLIYYSQIVNDFQKGDIAEGYSVSREKKESFPLTVTSAQKNPTAFYLCASSTRTGVRPLHFGNGTRLTVT.

J is TRBJ1-5 and V is TRBV19; 8 positions agree with TRBD1. The V and J ends lost 2 bases and 7 bases, in that order; junction bases with no gene match: 7. Germline CDR1 and CDR2: LNHDA and SQIVND (reference sequence). The CDR3 sequence is 15 residues long. The DNA of the CDR3 is TGTGCCAGTAGTATAACCGACAGGGGTGGGCAGCCCCAGCATTTT. Translation: CASSITDRGGQPQHF.

The chain combines TRBV29-1 with TRBJ1-2; the D gene is possibly TRBD1 (5 bases). V was pared by 5 bases and J by 5 bases, with 12 bases between. The germline V gene encodes CDR1 SQVTM and CDR2 ANQGSEA. The CDR3 extends over 12 amino acids. DNA for the CDR3: TGCAGCGTTAACGGGGGAAGATATGGCTACACCTTC. This translates into CSVNGGRYGYTF.

The V gene is TRBV10-3, the J gene TRBJ2-3; D not certain. In germline, CDR1 is ENHRY, CDR2 SYGVKD. Trimming left V 0 bases short and J 2 bases short, with 6 bases between. CDR3 length equals 14 residues. CDR3 coding DNA: TGTGCCATCAGTGAGTCTGCCTCCACAGATACGCAGTATTTT. Protein: CAISESASTDTQYF.

This clonotype was observed many times. V gene TRBV5-6 combines with J gene TRBJ2-7; D gene unclear. The CDR3 covers 12 residues. V lost 2 bases and J 10 bases, leaving 13 bases between the germline ends. Germline CDR1 reads SGHDT; CDR2 reads YYEEEE. In DNA, the CDR3 is TGTGCCAGCAGCTTAAGTTTCACAGATCAGTACTTC. Residues: CASSLSFTDQYF.

This clonotype was detected many times. This chain joins TRBV7-9 and TRBJ1-5, with 7 bases that match TRBD1. The junction had 3 bases not matched to a gene; V was cut back by 2 bases and J by 2 bases. The germline V gene has CDR1 SEHNR and CDR2 FQNEAQ (reference sequence). The CDR3 runs 15 residues. The CDR3 here is CASSLSGTGNQPQHF. The CDR3 DNA follows: TGTGCCAGCAGCTTATCGGGGACAGGCAATCAGCCCCAGCATTTT. Full variable domain (missing parts from reference TRBV7-9 and TRBJ1-5): DTGVSQNPRHKITKRGQNVTFRCDPISEHNRLYWYRQTLGQGPEFLTYFQNEAQLEKSRLLSDRFSAERPKGSFSTLEIQRTEQGDSAMYLCASSLSGTGNQPQHFGDGTRLSIL.

Comments on this clonotype: With a much larger clone just one base away, this may be a read error. The chain employs TRBV5-1 and TRBJ2-7; 9 bases align to TRBD1. Trimming cost V 0 bases and J 7 bases; bases outside gene matches: 5. Germline lookup yields CDR1 SGHRS and CDR2 YFSETQ. The CDR3 spans 14 residues. In DNA, the CDR3 is TGCGCCAGCAGCTTGGGACAGGGGGTTGGGGAGCAGTACTTC. This gives the protein CASSLGQGVGEQYF.